These 18 T cell receptor beta chains came from one sample sequenced in a study of blood T cell repertoires in COVID-19. Sequenced by immunoSEQ multiplex PCR; TCRdb stores in-frame clones only, minus some. The data show under 90,000 clones, 65% to 90% seen once. The specimen sequenced was peripheral blood. All receptors derive from a man older than 75 with acute or convalescent COVID-19.

The chain couples TRBV11-3 to TRBJ2-1; TRBD2 is a possible D gene (7 bases). This CDR3 region has 18 residues. Trimming shortened V by 4 bases and J by 1 base, and 20 bases separated the two germline ends. Germline CDR1 and CDR2: SGHNT and YENEEA. The CDR3 sequence is CASSSTSWGGSSYNEQFF. Here the CDR3 DNA reads TGTGCCAGCAGCTCCACTTCCTGGGGGGGCTCGTCCTACAATGAGCAGTTCTTC.

V is TRBV2 and J is TRBJ2-6, with 9 bases aligning to TRBD1. CDR3 length: 18 amino acids. The germline CDR1 and CDR2 sequences are SNHLY and FYNNEI. The trim removed 6 bases at V and 4 bases at J, leaving 13 bases unmatched. CDR3 region: CASRISRDRVLGANVLTF. As DNA, the CDR3 is TGTGCCAGCAGAATCTCCCGGGACAGGGTGCTCGGGGCCAACGTCCTGACTTTC.

This chain joins TRBV7-8 and TRBJ1-6; D is unclear. The CDR3 loop spans 16 amino acids. Germline V gene lookup returns CDR1 SGHVS and CDR2 FQNEAQ. V was trimmed by 1 base and J by 5 bases, leaving 12 bases between them. CDR3 DNA sequence: TGTGCCAGCAGCTTAGGGGAGAGGGCCCATAATTCACCCCTCCACTTT. Translating gives CASSLGERAHNSPLHF.

This sequence joins TRBV27 and TRBJ2-5; weak D call: TRBD2 (5 bases). The germline V gene has CDR1 MNHEY and CDR2 SMNVEV (reference sequence). The CDR3 has 15 amino acids. V was pared by 5 bases and J by 5 bases, with 18 bases between. Written as DNA, the CDR3 is TGTGCCAGCAGTACCTGGGATAGGGAGCGGGAGACCCAGTACTTC. It translates to CASSTWDRERETQYF.

The V and J genes are TRBV9 and TRBJ2-2; 8 nucleotides match TRBD1. The ends lost 3 bases at V and 5 bases at J; junction bases unmatched: 9. CDR3 length equals 16 residues. The germline gives CDR1 SGDLS, CDR2 YYNGEE. For the CDR3, the DNA is TGTGCCAGCAGCGCCGCAGGGGGCTCATGGACCGGGGAGCTGTTTTTT. Translating it yields CASSAAGGSWTGELFF.

This sequence joins TRBV7-9 and TRBJ1-5; 12 bases line up with TRBD1. The length of the CDR3 is 16 residues. V gave up 5 bases and J gave up 9 bases; unmatched junction bases: 11. Per the germline V gene, CDR1 is SEHNR and CDR2 is FQNEAQ (reference sequence). CDR3 loop: CASSLGQGARGGPQHF. The CDR3 DNA reads TGTGCCAGCAGCCTGGGACAGGGGGCTCGTGGGGGGCCCCAGCATTTT.

The V call is TRBV6-2 or TRBV6-3, the J call TRBJ2-7, with D hard to call. Germline lookup yields CDR1 MNHEY and CDR2 SVGEGT. The CDR3 spans 15 residues. V was trimmed by 0 bases and J by 2 bases, leaving 11 bases between them. The CDR3 DNA follows: TGTGCCAGCAGTTACTCTCCCGGTCCCCCCTACGAGCAGTACTTC. It yields the protein CASSYSPGPPYEQYF.

The genes are TRBV19 and TRBJ2-1; D unresolved. Germline loops: CDR1 LNHDA, CDR2 SQIVND (reference sequence). The CDR3 totals 13 residues. V lost 5 bases, J lost 3 bases, and 8 bases lay in between. Here the CDR3 reads CASSLLVYNEQFF. CDR3 coding DNA: TGTGCCAGTAGTCTCCTCGTCTACAATGAGCAGTTCTTC.

The genes are TRBV29-1 and TRBJ2-7, with 8 bases aligning to TRBD1. Germline lookup yields CDR1 SQVTM and CDR2 ANQGSEA. J was trimmed by 4 bases and V by 4 bases; bases with no gene match: 6. The CDR3 sequence is 13 residues long. CDR3 sequence: CSVVEDRGYEQYF. CDR3 coding DNA: TGCAGCGTTGTCGAAGACAGGGGATACGAGCAGTACTTC.

This chain links TRBV16 with TRBJ2-5; TRBD1 might be the D (5 bases). Trimming shortened V by 4 bases and J by 4 bases, and 7 bases separated the two germline ends. The CDR3 spans 12 residues. CDR1 is KGHSY and CDR2 is FQNENV in the germline V gene. This chain's CDR3 is CASSRDRETQYF. CDR3 bases: TGTGCCAGCAGCCGCGACAGAGAGACCCAGTACTTC. The variable domain in full, completed from reference TRBV16 and TRBJ2-5, reads GEEVAQTPKHLVRGEGQKAKLYCAPIKGHSYVFWYQQVLKNEFKFLISFQNENVFDETGMPKERFSAKCLPNSPCSLEIQATKLEDSAVYFCASSRDRETQYFGPGTRLLVL.

V and J are TRBV9 and TRBJ1-3; D call uncertain. CDR1 is SGDLS, CDR2 YYNGEE, per germline. Trimming stripped 4 bases from V and 1 base from J, with 21 bases between. The CDR3 loop spans 18 amino acids. The CDR3 is CASSLISGGVGSGNTIYF. The CDR3, as DNA: TGTGCCAGCAGCCTCATCTCCGGCGGGGTTGGTTCTGGAAACACCATATATTTT.

The chain carries TRBV27 and TRBJ2-4; TRBD1 aligns across 7 bases. V lost 4 bases and J lost 0; bases outside the gene matches: 6. The germline V gene encodes CDR1 MNHEY and CDR2 SMNVEV (reference sequence). The length of the CDR3 is 16 residues. CDR3 amino acids: CASSSGDRIAKNIQYF. CDR3 nucleotide sequence: TGTGCCAGCAGTTCCGGGGACAGAATAGCCAAAAACATTCAGTACTTC.

This rearrangement joins TRBV29-1 to TRBJ1-1; TRBD1 is a possible D gene (6 bases). Germline-derived CDR1 and CDR2 are SQVTM and ANQGSEA. The CDR3 totals 12 residues. The V gene lost 5 bases and the J gene lost 1 base, with 8 bases spanning the gap. CDR3 DNA sequence: TGCAGCGTTATACAGGGGAACACTGAAGCTTTCTTT. Translated: CSVIQGNTEAFF.

The table lists this clone with a few counts. The chain carries TRBV7-3 and TRBJ1-2; no reliable D call. Germline assignment: CDR1 SGHTA and CDR2 FQGTGA. The length of the CDR3 is 14 residues. With 2 bases removed from V and 6 bases from J, the gap between germline ends came to 13 bases. CDR3 protein: CASSLFPGDHGYTF. In nucleotides, the CDR3 is TGTGCCAGCAGCTTATTTCCAGGTGACCATGGCTACACCTTC.

This clone was detected a few times. The CDR3 nucleotides are TGTGCCAGTTCGACAGGTGACGGCCTCGGTGCGCAGTTCTTC. It translates to CASSTGDGLGAQFF. The chain has TRBV6-6 and TRBJ2-1; D perhaps matches TRBD1 (6 bases). Germline loops: CDR1 MNHNY, CDR2 SVGAGI (reference sequence). V was clipped by 9 bases and J by 12 bases, with 24 bases between them. The CDR3 has 14 amino acids.

The rearrangement uses TRBV4-3 and TRBJ2-1; D might be TRBD1 (6 bases). This CDR3 spans 19 amino acids. CDR1 LGHNA and CDR2 YSLEER come from the germline V gene. The V end was cut by 1 base, the J end by 0 bases, with 19 bases between. CDR3 sequence (DNA): TGCGCCAGCAGCCAAGGAGGGGGTTCCTTATGGGGCTCCTACAATGAGCAGTTCTTC. Its translation: CASSQGGGSLWGSYNEQFF.

The chain carries TRBV6-5 and TRBJ1-2; 7 nucleotides agree with TRBD1. Germline trimming cut 4 bases from V and 7 bases from J; bases unmatched to any gene: 9. The length of the CDR3 is 14 residues. The germline V gene has CDR1 MNHEY and CDR2 SVGAGI. In DNA, the CDR3 is TGTGCCAGCAGTTTTCAGGGACAGACTTTTGGCTACACCTTC. Translated: CASSFQGQTFGYTF.

The V gene is TRBV10-3, the J gene TRBJ2-3; 12 bases fit TRBD1. Trimming cost V 2 bases and J 2 bases; bases outside gene matches: 2. The CDR3 spans 16 residues. Germline assignment: CDR1 ENHRY and CDR2 SYGVKD. CDR3 loop: CAISEKGQGATDTQYF. The CDR3 DNA is TGTGCCATCAGTGAGAAGGGACAGGGGGCCACAGATACGCAGTATTTT.